The clone carrying this T cell receptor beta chain occurred a few times. This specimen comes from a study of blood T cell repertoires in COVID-19. This CDR3 has 18 residues. Per the germline V gene, CDR1 is SGHNT and CDR2 is YYREEE (reference sequence). Losses at the gene ends were 4 bases for V and 0 bases for J; bases not matched to a gene: 7. Authors' methods: Amplifying reference gene primers gave estimates of nucleated cell counts. Libraries were prepared by immunoSEQ multiplex PCR; TCRdb keeps only in-frame clonotypes and omits some of them. V, J and clone size derive from that table, while D and trimming were established from the DNA sequence. The sample has roughly 520,000 clones, over 75% seen once. For recovered donors of Cohort 3, there were two negative PCRs, clearance, or symptom resolution.

Sequencing was performed on PBMCs or T cells enriched from blood (not recorded which). The receptor comes from a woman aged 35 to 49 who had recovered from COVID-19. This chain joins TRBV5-4 and TRBJ2-3; TRBD2 matches at 14 bases. CDR3 region: CASSLRLAGGSSTDTQYF. The CDR3 nucleotides read TGTGCCAGCAGCCTTAGACTAGCGGGAGGGTCTAGCACAGATACGCAGTATTTT.